This passage covers 26 T cell receptor beta chains from one sample sequenced in a study of blood T cells in healthy people across ages. A J-beta primer mix and a sample-barcoded 5' primer were used in a second PCR of roughly 6 to 11 cycles. TCRdb used MiXCR to reprocess the 5' RACE reads, holding one entry per CDR3 protein. Here the sample spans around 1.7 million distinct CDR3 sequences, 28% being singletons. Sequencing was carried out using blood. The receptor source for this set is a woman in her twenties or thirties in good health.

The rearrangement links TRBV4-1 to TRBJ1-6; the D is unclear. V was clipped by 0 bases and J by 13 bases, with 10 bases between them. The CDR3 loop spans 13 amino acids. The V gene's germline CDR1 is MGHRA and CDR2 YSYEKL. CDR3 region: CASSQDPYGPLHF. The DNA of the CDR3 is TGCGCCAGCAGCCAAGATCCCTATGGGCCCCTCCACTTT.

Many counts were recorded for this clonotype. The rearrangement joins TRBV10-3 to TRBJ1-5, with 8 bases matching TRBD1. CDR1 ENHRY and CDR2 SYGVKD come from the germline V gene. The CDR3 has 15 amino acids. The V gene end was trimmed by 6 bases and the J gene end by 2 bases; junction bases not matched to a gene: 6. The CDR3 DNA sequence: TGTGCCATCAGATCAGGGGGCTCAGGCAATCAGCCCCAGCATTTT. Translated: CAIRSGGSGNQPQHF.

The chain carries TRBV24-1 and TRBJ2-5; D may correspond to TRBD1 or TRBD2 (5 bases each). Germline values: CDR1 KGHDR, CDR2 SFDVKD. Trimming stripped 7 bases from V and 12 bases from J, with 14 bases between. This CDR3 spans 11 amino acids. CDR3 residues: CATSHGGPKYF. In DNA, the CDR3 is TGTGCCACCAGCCATGGGGGACCCAAGTACTTC.

J is TRBJ2-4 and V is TRBV2; TRBD1 might be the D (5 bases). V was trimmed by 6 bases and J by 3 bases, leaving 15 bases between them. The CDR3 consists of 15 residues. Germline lookup yields CDR1 SNHLY and CDR2 FYNNEI. CDR3 protein: CASRDPDRDKNIQYF. The CDR3 DNA reads TGTGCCAGCAGAGACCCTGACAGAGACAAAAACATTCAGTACTTC.

This clonotype was counted at least ten times. The gene calls are TRBV28 and TRBJ1-2; D gene ambiguous. This CDR3 comprises 12 residues. The germline V gene encodes CDR1 MDHEN and CDR2 SYDVKM. V was trimmed by 6 bases and J by 2 bases, leaving 7 bases between them. The CDR3 DNA reads as TGTGCCAGCAGGGATCTCAACTATGGCTACACCTTC. Its protein is CASRDLNYGYTF.

This clonotype was observed a handful of times. The chain links TRBV3-1 to TRBJ1-1, with D possibly being TRBD1 (5 bases). Per germline, CDR1 LGHDT and CDR2 YNNKEL (reference sequence). V gave up 7 bases and J gave up 6 bases, with 21 bases separating them. The CDR3 consists of 15 residues. Here the CDR3 DNA reads TGTGCCAGCATTCAGCGGGGTCAGGGAATTGCTGAAGCTTTCTTT. Protein: CASIQRGQGIAEAFF.

The rearrangement links TRBV5-1 to TRBJ1-2; possible D gene TRBD1, 5 bases. This CDR3 is built from 14 residues. Trimming removed 4 bases from V and 5 bases from J, with 15 bases in between. Germline V gene data show CDR1 as SGHRS and CDR2 as YFSETQ. CDR3 in amino acids: CASSQTQGYYGYTF. In nucleotides, the CDR3 is TGCGCCAGCAGCCAAACTCAGGGATATTATGGCTACACCTTC.

This clonotype was counted between two and nine times. The chain is built from TRBV20-1 and TRBJ1-1, with 7 bases that match TRBD1. From germline, CDR1 is DFQATT and CDR2 SNEGSKA (reference sequence). The V gene end was trimmed by 6 bases and the J gene end by 6 bases; junction bases not matched to a gene: 10. CDR3 length: 13 amino acids. The CDR3 loop reads CSAYRGIVAEAFF. The CDR3, as DNA: TGCAGTGCGTACAGGGGTATCGTCGCTGAAGCTTTCTTT.

This chain joins TRBV30 and TRBJ2-1; 11 nucleotides match TRBD2. The V gene end was trimmed by 4 bases and the J gene end by 10 bases; junction bases not matched to a gene: 0. CDR1 and CDR2 from the germline V gene are GTSNPN and SVGIG (reference sequence). This CDR3 region has 11 residues. The CDR3 DNA reads as TGTGCCTGGACTAGCGGGGGGGAGCAGTTCTTC. Translation gives CAWTSGGEQFF.

V and J are TRBV11-2 and TRBJ2-3, with TRBD2 matching over 9 bases. The ends lost 1 base at V and 6 bases at J; junction bases unmatched: 14. CDR1 and CDR2 from the germline V gene are SGHAT and FQNNGV. This CDR3 is built from 18 residues. CDR3 protein: CASSLGVWSGGPTDTQYF. For the CDR3, the DNA is TGTGCCAGCAGCTTAGGAGTTTGGAGCGGGGGGCCAACTGATACGCAGTATTTT.

This chain links TRBV20-1 with TRBJ1-1, with D hard to call. This CDR3 contains 13 residues. V shed 6 bases and J shed 4 bases, with 15 bases lying between them. Germline CDR1 is DFQATT and CDR2 is SNEGSKA (reference sequence). CDR3 sequence: CSARLSPPTEAFF. The CDR3 coding sequence is TGCAGTGCCAGACTTAGCCCCCCCACTGAAGCTTTCTTT.

Many counts were recorded for this clonotype. V is TRBV6-5 and J is TRBJ2-7; D not resolved. Germline V gives CDR1 MNHEY, CDR2 SVGAGI. Trimming pared 0 bases from V and 4 bases from J, leaving 7 bases between. The CDR3 is 13 amino acids. CDR3 sequence reads: CASSYSSLYEQYF. CDR3 coding DNA: TGTGCCAGCAGTTACTCCTCCCTATACGAGCAGTACTTC.

This clonotype was detected only a few times. The gene calls are TRBV5-1 and TRBJ2-1; 12 bases map to TRBD2. CDR1 SGHRS and CDR2 YFSETQ come from the germline V gene. The CDR3 extends over 18 amino acids. J gave up 8 bases and V 4 bases, and 16 bases lay outside the gene matches. The CDR3 region is CASSPTILTSGGVDEQFF. The CDR3 DNA follows: TGCGCCAGCAGCCCTACAATCCTGACTAGCGGGGGAGTTGATGAGCAGTTCTTC.

In this sample, this clonotype turned up a few times. The chain has TRBV12-3 or TRBV12-4 and TRBJ1-2; TRBD1 agrees at 7 bases. The V gene end was trimmed by 6 bases and the J gene end by 5 bases; junction bases not matched to a gene: 12. The CDR3 loop spans 15 amino acids. CDR3 sequence reads: CASSLPGQIDYGYTF. CDR3 DNA sequence: TGTGCCAGCAGCTTACCGGGACAGATAGATTATGGCTACACCTTC.

This clonotype was observed at least ten times. The chain employs TRBV27 and TRBJ1-2; D not resolved. V lost 5 bases and J lost 1, with 8 bases in between. Germline CDR1 is MNHEY and CDR2 is SMNVEV (reference sequence). This CDR3 has 13 amino acids. For the CDR3, the DNA is TGTGCCAGCAGTCTGAGTTTTAACTATGGCTACACCTTC. It codes for CASSLSFNYGYTF.

In its sample, this clonotype was seen many times. The chain combines TRBV20-1 with TRBJ2-5, with unresolved D. Trimming shortened V by 6 bases and J by 5 bases, and 19 bases separated the two germline ends. There are 14 residues in the CDR3. The germline gives CDR1 DFQATT, CDR2 SNEGSKA (reference sequence). CDR3 in amino acids: CSARRLAFGETQYF. For the CDR3, the DNA is TGCAGTGCCCGAAGGCTGGCCTTTGGTGAGACCCAGTACTTC.

Many counts were recorded for this clonotype. The rearrangement joins TRBV14 to TRBJ2-4, with TRBD1 matching 8 bases. CDR3 size: 13 residues. The trim removed 6 bases at V and 9 bases at J, leaving 7 bases unmatched. CDR1 SGHDN and CDR2 FVKESK come from the germline V gene. Here the CDR3 reads CASSPGQGRIQYF. CDR3 DNA sequence: TGTGCCAGCAGTCCCGGACAGGGACGCATTCAGTACTTC.

The chain has TRBV7-2 and TRBJ2-1; D call uncertain. There are 12 residues in the CDR3. Trimming stripped 5 bases from V and 7 bases from J, with 9 bases between. Germline-derived CDR1 and CDR2 are SGHTA and FQGNSA. CDR3 in DNA: TGTGCCAGCAGCGCCCCCCAGAATGAGCAGTTCTTC. Protein product: CASSAPQNEQFF.

The sample holds a few counts of this clonotype. Here the CDR3 DNA reads TGTGCCTGGAGTACCGCGGGGACAGGGGCGACTGAAGCTTTCTTT. Amino acids: CAWSTAGTGATEAFF. The V gene is TRBV30, the J gene TRBJ1-1, with 10 bases aligning to TRBD1. Germline trimming cut 2 bases from V and 5 bases from J; bases unmatched to any gene: 8. The germline gives CDR1 GTSNPN, CDR2 SVGIG (reference sequence). The CDR3 has 15 residues.

DNA of the CDR3: TGCGCCAGCAGCTTGGGACTAGCGGGGGTCTGCGAGCAGTACTTC. Its translation is CASSLGLAGVCEQYF. The chain recombines TRBV5-1 with TRBJ2-7, with TRBD2 matching 12 bases. After removal of 0 bases from V and 6 bases from J, the junction contained 4 bases not matched to a gene. This CDR3 has 15 amino acids. Germline V gene lookup returns CDR1 SGHRS and CDR2 YFSETQ.

This clonotype was counted between two and nine times. The junction departs from the called germline gene at one end, perhaps through a read error. The CDR3 DNA is TGTGCCAGCAGGCAGGTACCGGGAGAGACCCTGTACTTC. It is translated as CASRQVPGETLYF. This chain uses TRBV12-3 or TRBV12-4 with TRBJ2-5; the D gene is possibly TRBD2 (6 bases). The CDR3 extends over 13 amino acids.

This chain's CDR3 is CASSPAAGTGYKQYF. In DNA form, the CDR3 reads TGCGCCAGCAGCCCAGCCGCCGGGACAGGGTACAAGCAGTACTTC. V usage is TRBV4-1 and J usage is TRBJ2-5; TRBD1 aligns across 9 bases. Germline assignment: CDR1 MGHRA and CDR2 YSYEKL. V lost 4 bases, J lost 11 bases, and 14 bases stayed unmatched. This CDR3 is built from 15 residues.

This clonotype was counted ten times or more. The genes are TRBV29-1 and TRBJ2-5; D gene ambiguous. Germline values: CDR1 SQVTM, CDR2 ANQGSEA. The CDR3 length is 13 residues. V lost 7 bases and J 1 base, leaving 13 bases between the germline ends. Written as DNA, the CDR3 is TGCAGCGCGCATAAGGGTCCCCAAGAGACCCAGTACTTC. Translated, it gives CSAHKGPQETQYF.

The rearrangement uses TRBV25-1 and TRBJ2-1; tentatively, D is TRBD2 (6 bases). Germline V gives CDR1 MGHDK, CDR2 SYGVNS. Trimming cost V 0 bases and J 9 bases, with 9 bases left between them. CDR3 size: 13 residues. The DNA for the CDR3 is TGTGCCAGCAGTGAATATAATAGCGGTGAGCAGTTCTTC. Translated, it gives CASSEYNSGEQFF.

The table lists this clonotype with many counts. At one end the junction does not follow the germline gene, possibly because of a read error. This chain uses TRBV7-2 with TRBJ2-5; no definite D call. Germline assignment: CDR1 SGHTA and CDR2 FQGNSA. CDR3 length: 12 residues. DNA of the CDR3: TGCGCCAGCAGCTCTACCAAAGAGACCCAGTACTTC. This sequence encodes CASSSTKETQYF.

This clonotype has just one count. A read error may explain this, as a much larger clone is one base away. V usage is TRBV25-1 and J usage is TRBJ2-7; unclear D gene. The CDR3 covers 13 residues. Germline values: CDR1 MGHDK, CDR2 SYGVNS. Trimming took 5 bases from V and 0 from J, leaving 8 bases between them. The CDR3 reads CASSLRPSYEQYF. CDR3 nucleotides: TGTGCCAGCAGTTTACGGCCCTCCTACGAGCAGTACTTC.